These T cell receptor beta chains were read from a single sample in a study of shared clonotypes between healthy human individuals. Measured with immunoSEQ multiplex PCR; TCRdb has only the in-frame clones, and not every one. The sample includes roughly 1,500,000 clones, 95% to 99% of them seen just once. The sequencing input was naive CD4+ T cells sorted from blood. All receptors come from a man aged 30 to 45 in good health. The CDR3 runs from the conserved cysteine through the conserved F or W. The order of the fields is J gene, V gene, D gene, clone size, CDR3 DNA, CDR3 protein. A D gene is named only where the DNA matches it firmly. Not all rows give a size; the values are once, few, many and, for expanded clones, a class.

J gene: TRBJ2-2
V gene: TRBV6-1
D gene: NA
clone size: once
CDR3 DNA: TGTGCCAGCAGTGAACAGTCGAACACCGGGGAGCTGTTTTTT
CDR3 protein: CASSEQSNTGELFF

J gene: TRBJ2-5
V gene: TRBV5-1
D gene: NA
clone size: NA
CDR3 DNA: TGCGCCAGCAGCTTGGGACAGCAGGGGACCCAGTACTTC
CDR3 protein: CASSLGQQGTQYF

J gene: TRBJ2-2
V gene: TRBV14
D gene: TRBD2
clone size: NA
CDR3 DNA: TGTGCCAGCAGCCTCCGACTAGCGGGAGCCGGGGAGCTGTTTTTT
CDR3 protein: CASSLRLAGAGELFF

J gene: TRBJ2-1
V gene: TRBV19
D gene: NA
clone size: NA
CDR3 DNA: TGTGCCAGTAGTTCCTCAGGCTACAATGAGCAGTTCTTC
CDR3 protein: CASSSSGYNEQFF

J gene: TRBJ1-2
V gene: TRBV4-1
D gene: NA
clone size: NA
CDR3 DNA: TGCGCCAGCAGCCAAGTCAGCACAGGCCACTATGGCTACACCTTC
CDR3 protein: CASSQVSTGHYGYTF

J gene: TRBJ2-3
V gene: TRBV5-1
D gene: NA
clone size: NA
CDR3 DNA: TGCGCCAGCAGCTTGGTTCCAGCAGATACGCAGTATTTT
CDR3 protein: CASSLVPADTQYF

J gene: TRBJ1-1
V gene: TRBV18
D gene: NA
clone size: NA
CDR3 DNA: TGTGCCAGCTCACCGCAACAGGGGAACACTGAAGCTTTCTTT
CDR3 protein: CASSPQQGNTEAFF

J gene: TRBJ1-5
V gene: TRBV7-9
D gene: NA
clone size: NA
CDR3 DNA: TGTGCCAGCAGCTTAAGTGGGGGGGAGCAGCCCCAGCATTTT
CDR3 protein: CASSLSGGEQPQHF

J gene: TRBJ2-3
V gene: TRBV19
D gene: NA
clone size: NA
CDR3 DNA: TGTGCCAGTAGTAATCAGGGAGAGGCAGATACGCAGTATTTT
CDR3 protein: CASSNQGEADTQYF

J gene: TRBJ1-5
V gene: TRBV28
D gene: NA
clone size: NA
CDR3 DNA: TGTGCCAGCAGTCCCTCTAATCAGCCCCAGCATTTT
CDR3 protein: CASSPSNQPQHF

J gene: TRBJ2-7
V gene: TRBV18
D gene: NA
clone size: NA
CDR3 DNA: TGTGCCAGCTCCCCGATGATGGCTAACGACGAGCAGTACTTC
CDR3 protein: CASSPMMANDEQYF

J gene: TRBJ2-3
V gene: TRBV7-9
D gene: TRBD1
clone size: NA
CDR3 DNA: TGTGCCAGCAGCTTAGCGGGACAGGGTACAGATACGCAGTATTTT
CDR3 protein: CASSLAGQGTDTQYF

J gene: TRBJ1-2
V gene: TRBV5-5
D gene: NA
clone size: NA
CDR3 DNA: TGTGCCAGCAGCCCTGTGTGGGGGGCGAGCTATGGCTACACCTTC
CDR3 protein: CASSPVWGASYGYTF

J gene: TRBJ2-3
V gene: TRBV5-1
D gene: TRBD1
clone size: once
CDR3 DNA: TGCGCCAGCAGCTCCGGACTGACAGGGAGATCCAGCACAGATACGCAGTATTTT
CDR3 protein: CASSSGLTGRSSTDTQYF

J gene: TRBJ2-7
V gene: TRBV28
D gene: TRBD1
clone size: NA
CDR3 DNA: TGTGCCAGCAGTTTAGTTCATGGACAGGGGTACGAGCAGTACTTC
CDR3 protein: CASSLVHGQGYEQYF

J gene: TRBJ1-5
V gene: TRBV7-8
D gene: NA
clone size: NA
CDR3 DNA: TGTGCCAGCAGCGCTCGCGTCGGTTTGCCCCAGCATTTT
CDR3 protein: CASSARVGLPQHF

J gene: TRBJ1-4
V gene: TRBV6-1
D gene: NA
clone size: once
CDR3 DNA: TGTGCCAGCAGTGGAGTTCGACGCCAGTCTCCTGCCGTTAATGAAAAACTGTTTTTT
CDR3 protein: CASSGVRRQSPAVNEKLFF

J gene: TRBJ1-2
V gene: TRBV11-3
D gene: NA
clone size: NA
CDR3 DNA: TGTGCCAGCAGCTTAGTGGGGGGTGGGAAGTATGGCTACACCTTC
CDR3 protein: CASSLVGGGKYGYTF

J gene: TRBJ2-7
V gene: TRBV6-5
D gene: NA
clone size: NA
CDR3 DNA: TGTGCCAGCCTCAGGGGAGCTTTAAGCTCCTACGAGCAGTACTTC
CDR3 protein: CASLRGALSSYEQYF

J gene: TRBJ2-1
V gene: TRBV6-6
D gene: NA
clone size: NA
CDR3 DNA: TGTGCCAGCAGGCCCGGGACTTTAAACAATGAGCAGTTCTTC
CDR3 protein: CASRPGTLNNEQFF

J gene: TRBJ2-7
V gene: TRBV19
D gene: TRBD2
clone size: NA
CDR3 DNA: TGTGCCAGTAGTATCAGACTAGCGGCCTACGAGCAGTACTTC
CDR3 protein: CASSIRLAAYEQYF

J gene: TRBJ2-7
V gene: TRBV6-5
D gene: NA
clone size: NA
CDR3 DNA: TGTGCCAGCAGTCCTGTTGACAGGCGGACCTACGAGCAGTACTTC
CDR3 protein: CASSPVDRRTYEQYF

J gene: TRBJ2-7
V gene: TRBV7-2
D gene: TRBD1
clone size: NA
CDR3 DNA: TGTGCCAGCAGCTTACTCCCAGGGGGCGCGCCGTCCTACGAGCAGTACTTC
CDR3 protein: CASSLLPGGAPSYEQYF

J gene: TRBJ1-5
V gene: TRBV28
D gene: NA
clone size: NA
CDR3 DNA: TGTGCCAGCAGCTACGGACGTAATCAAGCCCAGCATTTT
CDR3 protein: CASSYGRNQAQHF

J gene: TRBJ2-1
V gene: TRBV7-2
D gene: TRBD2
clone size: NA
CDR3 DNA: TGTGCCAGCAGCTTAAGCCTAGCGGGAGGGCCGATATTCTTC
CDR3 protein: CASSLSLAGGPIFF

J gene: TRBJ2-3
V gene: TRBV19
D gene: NA
clone size: NA
CDR3 DNA: TGTGCCAGTAGTATAGTAGGGGCGGTCACAGATACGCAGTATTTT
CDR3 protein: CASSIVGAVTDTQYF

J gene: TRBJ2-3
V gene: TRBV28
D gene: TRBD2
clone size: NA
CDR3 DNA: TGTGCCAGCAGTCCCTGGTGGACTAGCGGCGACCACACAGATACGCAGTATTTT
CDR3 protein: CASSPWWTSGDHTDTQYF

J gene: TRBJ2-1
V gene: TRBV11-3
D gene: NA
clone size: NA
CDR3 DNA: TGTGCCAGCAGCCAGTCCTCCTACAATGAGCAGTTCTTC
CDR3 protein: CASSQSSYNEQFF

J gene: TRBJ1-5
V gene: TRBV30
D gene: NA
clone size: NA
CDR3 DNA: TGTGCCTGGAGCGGGGACCCTGATCAGCCCCAGCATTTT
CDR3 protein: CAWSGDPDQPQHF

J gene: TRBJ2-5
V gene: TRBV5-5
D gene: NA
clone size: NA
CDR3 DNA: TGTGCCAGCAGCTTCGACGGAATCCAAGAGACCCAGTACTTC
CDR3 protein: CASSFDGIQETQYF

J gene: TRBJ2-7
V gene: TRBV10-3
D gene: NA
clone size: NA
CDR3 DNA: TGTGCCACCGGGGGGACTCTCGACAGGGGAGGGTTCAGCGAGCAGTACTTC
CDR3 protein: CATGGTLDRGGFSEQYF

J gene: TRBJ2-1
V gene: TRBV11-3
D gene: TRBD2
clone size: once
CDR3 DNA: TGTGCCAGCAGCTTAGGCGGGACTAGCGGGAGGCTTTACAATGAGCAGTTCTTC
CDR3 protein: CASSLGGTSGRLYNEQFF

J gene: TRBJ2-2
V gene: TRBV7-8
D gene: NA
clone size: NA
CDR3 DNA: TGTGCCAGCAGCTTGGACCCAGCGAACACCGGGGAGCTGTTTTTT
CDR3 protein: CASSLDPANTGELFF